Following are 10 T cell receptor beta chains from one sample sequenced in a study of T cells after yellow fever vaccination (dated by TCRdb to the late 2010s). The treatment or condition label corresponds to: live attenuated yellow fever vaccine strain. The library came from 5' RACE. TCRdb shows the sequencer as Illumina HiSeq 2500. TCRdb's own reprocessing of the public reads used fastp at Q25 and MiXCR and kept productive beta chains. Every entry covers one CDR3 protein and lists the most common genes and DNA from its rows. Here the sample has 400,000 to 650,000 distinct CDR3 sequences; about a fifth occur a single time. Around 17% of the sample goes to the ten largest clones. The material sequenced was PBMCs, taken approximately 20 days after the first yellow fever vaccination. The receptors here all came from a man aged 18 to 30 who received the YFV17D yellow fever vaccine.

The chain joins TRBV5-1 to TRBJ2-4; D is possibly TRBD1 (6 bases). Trimming shortened V by 5 bases and J by 3 bases, and 15 bases separated the two germline ends. The CDR3 has 15 residues. Germline V lookup: CDR1 SGHRS, CDR2 YFSETQ. The CDR3 protein is CASRRMTGFKNIQYF. The CDR3 region has the DNA TGCGCCAGCAGGAGGATGACAGGTTTCAAAAACATTCAGTACTTC.

This chain links TRBV5-1 with TRBJ2-1, with 11 bases fitting TRBD2. J lost 3 bases, V lost 2 bases, and 4 bases had no gene match. The CDR3 runs 16 residues. Germline V gene sequence: CDR1 SGHRS, CDR2 YFSETQ. The CDR3 DNA follows: TGCGCCAGCAGCTTAATAGCGGGGGGGATCTACAATGAGCAGTTCTTC. Protein: CASSLIAGGIYNEQFF.

This clonotype came up a few times. V usage is TRBV5-1 and J usage is TRBJ1-1, with 7 bases aligning to TRBD1. With 0 bases clipped from V and 5 bases from J, the junction kept 7 bases outside the gene matches. The CDR3 extends over 15 amino acids. Germline V gene data show CDR1 as SGHRS and CDR2 as YFSETQ. The CDR3 reads CASSLEGGDSTEAFF. CDR3 in DNA: TGCGCCAGCAGCTTGGAGGGGGGGGACAGTACTGAAGCTTTCTTT.

In DNA, the CDR3 is TGTGCCAGCAGCCAAGATCGGGGACAGGGGGGTTCACCCCTCCACTTT. This codes for CASSQDRGQGGSPLHF. This chain uses TRBV4-2 with TRBJ1-6; 11 bases agree with TRBD1. The germline gives CDR1 LGHNA, CDR2 YNFKEQ. The CDR3 has 16 residues. V was pared by 0 bases and J by 9 bases, with 4 bases of the junction left unmatched.

The chain is built from TRBV6-5 and TRBJ1-2; tentative D call: TRBD1 (5 bases). The length of the CDR3 is 14 residues. V dropped 4 bases and J dropped 2 bases, with 11 bases sitting between them. Germline CDR1 MNHEY, CDR2 SVGAGI. The CDR3 loop is CASSFLGANYGYTF. The CDR3 DNA follows: TGTGCCAGCAGTTTTCTTGGGGCCAACTATGGCTACACCTTC.

The rearrangement joins TRBV28 to TRBJ1-5; D not certain. The CDR3 is made up of 11 amino acids. Trimming cost V 5 bases and J 3 bases, with 2 bases left between them. CDR1 and CDR2 (germline): MDHEN, SYDVKM. The CDR3 nucleotides are TGTGCCAGCAGTGCCAATCAGCCCCAGCATTTT. It encodes CASSANQPQHF. Full variable domain (outside the CDR3, taken from reference TRBV28 and TRBJ1-5): DVKVTQSSRYLVKRTGEKVFLECVQDMDHENMFWYRQDPGLGLRLIYFSYDVKMKEKGDIPEGYSVSREKKERFSLILESASTNQTSMYLCASSANQPQHFGDGTRLSIL.

This clonotype has only a few counts. The chain is built from TRBV7-9 and TRBJ1-5; D gene ambiguous. V was trimmed by 1 base and J by 7 bases, leaving 8 bases between them. CDR1 and CDR2 (germline): SEHNR, FQNEAQ (reference sequence). This CDR3 region has 13 residues. The CDR3, as DNA: TGTGCCAGCAGCTTAGTAGGGTCCCAGCCCCAGCATTTT. Its translation: CASSLVGSQPQHF. Full variable domain (missing parts from reference TRBV7-9 and TRBJ1-5): DTGVSQNPRHKITKRGQNVTFRCDPISEHNRLYWYRQTLGQGPEFLTYFQNEAQLEKSRLLSDRFSAERPKGSFSTLEIQRTEQGDSAMYLCASSLVGSQPQHFGDGTRLSIL.

This clonotype was observed a handful of times. The chain has TRBV18 and TRBJ2-1; D unclear. V was shortened by 2 bases and J by 7 bases, with 9 bases between the two germline ends. The CDR3 is 13 amino acids. From germline, CDR1 is KGHSH and CDR2 LQKENI. CDR3 amino acids: CASSPGNGNEQFF. The CDR3, as DNA: TGTGCCAGCTCACCAGGTAATGGAAATGAGCAGTTCTTC.

This rearrangement joins TRBV7-7 to TRBJ2-5; 8 bases align to TRBD2. The CDR3 totals 15 residues. V shed 5 bases and J 2 bases; nucleotides not matched to a gene: 7. CDR1 and CDR2 from the germline V gene are SSHAT and FNYEAQ (reference sequence). In nucleotides, the CDR3 is TGTGCCAGCAGCCAGCGCTTAGCGGGGCAAGAGACCCAGTACTTC. Protein sequence: CASSQRLAGQETQYF.

Only a few counts were recorded for this clonotype. The chain uses TRBV11-2 and TRBJ2-1; 8 positions match TRBD2. This CDR3 spans 16 amino acids. Germline-derived CDR1 and CDR2 are SGHAT and FQNNGV. Trimming cost V 5 bases and J 2 bases; bases outside gene matches: 8. CDR3 nucleotides: TGTGCCAGCAGCGGAAGCGGGGGTCTAGCCTACAATGAGCAGTTCTTC. Its protein is CASSGSGGLAYNEQFF.